Below are 18 T cell receptor beta chains sequenced from a single sample in a study of radiotherapy plus CTLA-4 blockade in lung cancer. Profiled with immunoSEQ multiplex PCR; TCRdb holds only in-frame clones, not every one. The data contain 60,000 to 70,000 clones, 70% to 80% of them seen just once; the ten biggest clones take up roughly a tenth. Material: peripheral blood, obtained from a patient treated with radiotherapy plus ipilimumab. The origin of the receptors is a human donor with non-small cell lung cancer who had a complete response to radiotherapy plus ipilimumab.

The rearrangement links TRBV28 to TRBJ2-4; 9 bases are a match to TRBD1. This CDR3 comprises 21 residues. The V gene's germline CDR1 is MDHEN and CDR2 SYDVKM. V lost 1 base, J lost 0 bases, and 16 bases stayed unmatched. The CDR3 protein is CASSLSSRQGGSEEAKNIQYF. In DNA form, the CDR3 reads TGTGCCAGCAGTTTATCCTCCCGACAGGGGGGGAGTGAAGAAGCCAAAAACATTCAGTACTTC. Based on the CDR3 plus reference TRBV28 and TRBJ2-4, the full variable domain is DVKVTQSSRYLVKRTGEKVFLECVQDMDHENMFWYRQDPGLGLRLIYFSYDVKMKEKGDIPEGYSVSREKKERFSLILESASTNQTSMYLCASSLSSRQGGSEEAKNIQYFGAGTRLSVL.

The chain uses TRBV11-2 and TRBJ2-5, with TRBD1 as a possible D gene (6 bases). The CDR3 is 14 amino acids. Per germline, CDR1 SGHAT and CDR2 FQNNGV. The V end lost 5 bases, the J end lost 2 bases, and 12 bases lay between the germline ends. The DNA for the CDR3 is TGTGCCAGCAGCCGTAACAGGGCGCAAGAGACCCAGTACTTC. Translating gives CASSRNRAQETQYF.

The chain is built from TRBV7-2 and TRBJ1-1, with 7 positions matching TRBD1. The length of the CDR3 is 14 residues. Trimming cost V 7 bases and J 1 base; bases outside gene matches: 6. Per germline, CDR1 SGHTA and CDR2 FQGNSA. The CDR3 spells CASTRQGGNTEAFF. The CDR3 DNA follows: TGTGCCAGCACGAGGCAGGGGGGGAACACTGAAGCTTTCTTT.

The genes are TRBV10-2 and TRBJ1-6; TRBD1 is a possible D gene (5 bases). CDR3 length: 13 amino acids. In germline, CDR1 is WSHSY, CDR2 SAAADI. The V end lost 6 bases, the J end lost 7 bases, and 10 bases lay between the germline ends. CDR3 sequence (DNA): TGCGCCAGCAGACAAGACAGCAATTCACCCCTCCACTTT. Amino acids: CASRQDSNSPLHF.

This chain links TRBV29-1 with TRBJ1-5; 7 nucleotides line up with TRBD1. The germline CDR1 and CDR2 sequences are SQVTM and ANQGSEA. The length of the CDR3 is 12 residues. CDR3 amino acids: CTHRGGNQPQHF. The DNA for the CDR3 is TGCACCCACAGGGGAGGCAATCAGCCCCAGCATTTT.

The rearrangement links TRBV9 to TRBJ2-3; D is undetermined. The CDR3 length is 12 residues. V was cut by 5 bases and J by 0 bases, with 4 bases left in between. Germline V gene data show CDR1 as SGDLS and CDR2 as YYNGEE. The CDR3 DNA is TGTGCCAGCAGTCTTAGCACAGATACGCAGTATTTT. Translation: CASSLSTDTQYF.

Only a few counts were recorded for this clone. This rearrangement joins TRBV28 to TRBJ2-7; perhaps D is TRBD1 or TRBD2 (5 bases each). Trimming took off 6 bases at V and 6 bases at J, with 21 bases between the two ends. The CDR3 is 15 residues long. The V gene's germline CDR1 is MDHEN and CDR2 SYDVKM. This CDR3 is CASSLWGSESAEQYV. The CDR3 DNA reads as TGTGCCAGCAGCTTGTGGGGGAGCGAGAGCGCCGAGCAGTACGTC.

This sequence joins TRBV15 and TRBJ2-1; D not resolved. The germline CDR1 and CDR2 sequences are LNHNV and YYDKDF (reference sequence). This CDR3 is built from 16 residues. The germline V and J ends were trimmed by 0 bases and 5 bases, with 14 bases remaining between them. The CDR3 here is CATSRDSGEVHNEQFF. CDR3 sequence (DNA): TGTGCCACCAGCAGAGATTCTGGAGAGGTACACAATGAGCAGTTCTTC. The full variable domain, in which reference TRBV15 and TRBJ2-1 provide the parts outside the CDR3, is DAMVIQNPRYQVTQFGKPVTLSCSQTLNHNVMYWYQQKSSQAPKLLFHYYDKDFNNEADTPDNFQSRRPNTSFCFLDIRSPGLGDTAMYLCATSRDSGEVHNEQFFGPGTRLTVL.

The chain links TRBV7-9 to TRBJ1-2; unclear D gene. Germline CDR1 SEHNR, CDR2 FQNEAQ (reference sequence). The CDR3 has 8 amino acids. V lost 8 bases and J lost 5, with 0 bases in between. CDR3 amino acids: CASYGYTF. The CDR3 DNA follows: TGTGCCAGCTATGGCTACACCTTC.

The chain joins TRBV5-4 to TRBJ1-2; D possibly corresponds to TRBD1 (6 bases). This CDR3 has 14 residues. Looked up from germline, CDR1 is SGHNT and CDR2 is YYREEE (reference sequence). Trimming left V 3 bases short and J 4 bases short, with 13 bases between. The CDR3 DNA reads as TGTGCCAGCAGCTACCCAGGGGTGGGCTATGGCTACACCTTC. This codes for CASSYPGVGYGYTF.

V usage is TRBV6-5 and J usage is TRBJ1-1; D remains unclear. V was trimmed by 0 bases and J by 2 bases, leaving 10 bases between them. The CDR3 has 15 residues. Looked up from germline, CDR1 is MNHEY and CDR2 is SVGAGI. CDR3 nucleotides: TGTGCCAGCAGTTACTCGTCACAGCCCAACACTGAAGCTTTCTTT. Translating it yields CASSYSSQPNTEAFF.

The rearrangement uses TRBV28 and TRBJ2-7; 7 positions agree with TRBD2. Per the germline V gene, CDR1 is MDHEN and CDR2 is SYDVKM. With V trimmed by 3 bases and J by 5 bases, 7 bases remained unmatched. The length of the CDR3 is 14 residues. The CDR3 here is CASSLGGSLDEQYV. CDR3 coding DNA: TGTGCCAGCAGTTTGGGCGGGAGTCTGGACGAGCAGTACGTC.

The CDR3 region is CASSIFLAGSYNEQFF. DNA of the CDR3: TGTGCCAGTAGTATATTCCTAGCGGGGTCCTACAATGAGCAGTTCTTC. The V gene is TRBV19, the J gene TRBJ2-1, with 9 bases fitting TRBD2. Germline loops: CDR1 LNHDA, CDR2 SQIVND (reference sequence). Trimming cost V 2 bases and J 1 base; bases outside gene matches: 3. This CDR3 comprises 16 residues.

The gene calls are TRBV18 and TRBJ1-5; TRBD1 might be the D (5 bases). The length of the CDR3 is 14 residues. The germline gives CDR1 KGHSH, CDR2 LQKENI. The germline V and J ends were trimmed by 4 bases and 3 bases, with 10 bases remaining between them. CDR3 bases: TGTGCCAGCTCACTTCAGGGAGCCAATCAGCCCCAGCATTTT. It encodes CASSLQGANQPQHF. The whole variable domain, filled in from reference TRBV18 and TRBJ1-5, reads NAGVMQNPRHLVRRRGQEARLRCSPMKGHSHVYWYRQLPEEGLKFMVYLQKENIIDESGMPKERFSAEFPKEGPSILRIQQVVRGDSAAYFCASSLQGANQPQHFGDGTRLSIL.

V and J are TRBV2 and TRBJ2-7, with 8 bases matching TRBD1. This CDR3 has 15 residues. Germline trimming cut 6 bases from V and 2 bases from J; bases unmatched to any gene: 9. Germline V lookup: CDR1 SNHLY, CDR2 FYNNEI. The CDR3 sequence: CASSEDRAIPYEQYF. For the CDR3, the DNA is TGTGCCAGCAGCGAGGACAGGGCCATCCCCTACGAGCAGTACTTC.

The chain links TRBV29-1 to TRBJ1-1; 8 bases agree with TRBD1. Per the germline V gene, CDR1 is SQVTM and CDR2 is ANQGSEA. This CDR3 contains 13 residues. After removal of 6 bases from V and 1 base from J, the junction contained 4 bases not matched to a gene. The CDR3 region has the DNA TGCAGCGTCGACGACAGGGGGAACACTGAAGCTTTCTTT. Translated: CSVDDRGNTEAFF.

This clone is a singleton in its sample. The gene calls are TRBV6-1 and TRBJ2-2; 9 bases fit TRBD2. The CDR3 consists of 15 residues. Germline CDR1 MNHNS, CDR2 SASEGT. The trim removed 4 bases at V and 0 bases at J, leaving 0 bases unmatched. CDR3 amino acids: CASSGGGANTGELFF. DNA for the CDR3: TGTGCCAGCAGTGGCGGGGGGGCGAACACCGGGGAGCTGTTTTTT.

J is TRBJ2-7 and V is TRBV7-2; D gene ambiguous. The CDR3 is 11 residues long. The germline gives CDR1 SGHTA, CDR2 FQGNSA. Between the trimmed V and J ends, which lost 5 bases and 5 bases, there was a span of 7 bases. CDR3 coding DNA: TGTGCCAGCAGCCAAGGAAACGAGCAGTACTTC. The encoded protein is CASSQGNEQYF.